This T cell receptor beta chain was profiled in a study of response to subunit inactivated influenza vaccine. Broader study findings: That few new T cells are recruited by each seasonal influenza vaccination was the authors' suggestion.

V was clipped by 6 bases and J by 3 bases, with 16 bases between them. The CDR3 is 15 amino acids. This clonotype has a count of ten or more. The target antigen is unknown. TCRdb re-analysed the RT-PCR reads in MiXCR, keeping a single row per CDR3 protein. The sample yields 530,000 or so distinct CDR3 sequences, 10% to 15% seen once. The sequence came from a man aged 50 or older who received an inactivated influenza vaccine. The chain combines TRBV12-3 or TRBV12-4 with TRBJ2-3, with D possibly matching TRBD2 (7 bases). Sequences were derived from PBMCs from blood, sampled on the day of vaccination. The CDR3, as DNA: TGTGCCAGCAGACTAGGGGGGGCCGGTACAGATACGCAGTATTTT. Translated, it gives CASRLGGAGTDTQYF.